Listed below are T cell receptor beta chains from one sample, sequenced in a study of blood T cell repertoires in COVID-19. Sequencing used immunoSEQ multiplex PCR; TCRdb keeps in-frame clones, though not all of them. The sample yields about 180,000 clones, around 85% seen once. Sequencing used peripheral blood. The receptor source for this set is a woman older than 75 with acute or convalescent COVID-19. Both conserved end residues are trimmed from each CDR3. The size entry is marked missing in some rows and otherwise reads once, few, many or a size class.

length: 12
J: TRBJ2-1
V: TRBV25-1
size: NA
CDR3: ASSESGGNNEQF

length: 12
J: TRBJ1-3
V: TRBV5-1
size: NA
CDR3: ASSLGTQRNTIY

length: 12
J: TRBJ2-7
V: TRBV11-3
size: NA
CDR3: ASSPYAGAEEQY

length: 12
J: TRBJ1-5
V: TRBV29-1
size: NA
CDR3: SVKGANGDQPQH

length: 12
J: TRBJ2-1
V: TRBV27
size: once
CDR3: ASRGTSSYNEQF

length: 12
J: TRBJ2-7
V: TRBV7-2
size: NA
CDR3: ASRWTGSSYEQY

length: 11
J: TRBJ2-5
V: TRBV19
size: NA
CDR3: ASSSNSQETQY

length: 14
J: TRBJ2-3
V: TRBV25-1
size: NA
CDR3: ASSRTSGRVADTQY

length: 14
J: TRBJ1-5
V: TRBV6-2/TRBV6-3
size: many
CDR3: ASSYSRVRSNQPQH

length: 12
J: TRBJ1-1
V: TRBV27
size: once
CDR3: ASSLRMSNTEAF

length: 14
J: TRBJ1-2
V: TRBV19
size: NA
CDR3: ASSFPTRGLVYGYT

length: 12
J: TRBJ1-5
V: TRBV4-3
size: NA
CDR3: ASSQDRGHQPQH

length: 10
J: TRBJ1-1
V: TRBV7-9
size: NA
CDR3: ASSLRDHEAF

length: 12
J: TRBJ1-1
V: TRBV24-1
size: NA
CDR3: ATFNGQKNTEAF

length: 13
J: TRBJ2-1
V: TRBV7-8
size: NA
CDR3: ASSTAGAPYNEQF

length: 13
J: TRBJ1-5
V: TRBV9
size: NA
CDR3: ASSAGGSAQQPQH

length: 12
J: TRBJ1-1
V: TRBV5-5
size: NA
CDR3: ASSLDTGNTEAF